Listed below are T cell receptor beta chains from one sample, sequenced in a study of blood T cell repertoires in COVID-19. Using immunoSEQ multiplex PCR, the repertoire was profiled, and TCRdb retains in-frame clones only, with some absent. This table holds about 230,000 clones, roughly 85% found once. Sequencing was carried out using peripheral blood. The receptor source for this set is an older woman with active or convalescent COVID-19. CDR3s include the opening cysteine and the closing phenylalanine or tryptophan.

TRBJ1-4 TRBV19 CASNKAGATNEKLFF
TRBJ2-1 TRBV30 CAWRGDRYNEQFF
TRBJ2-3 TRBV21-1 CASTPLPLYRGPDTQYF
TRBJ2-5 TRBV18 CASSPDRVQETQYF
TRBJ1-1 TRBV7-9 CASSPKGGNTEAFF
TRBJ1-1 TRBV4-1 CASSREEGFVTEAFF
TRBJ2-1 TRBV3-1/TRBV3-2 CASSQELSAGFYNEQFF
TRBJ1-4 TRBV28 CASSFPTGGHEKLFF
TRBJ2-3 TRBV20-1 CSARVAYTQYF
TRBJ2-5 TRBV7-3 CASSSRMEGETQYF
TRBJ2-3 TRBV29-1 CSVPFREGLDTQYF
TRBJ2-5 TRBV12-3/TRBV12-4 CASSRGGGASGYF
TRBJ2-3 TRBV5-4 CASSLGQGSDTQYF
TRBJ2-3 TRBV5-4 CASSPAGGADTQYF
TRBJ1-1 TRBV6-5 CAGGGHSNTEAFF
TRBJ1-4 TRBV9 CASSVPRLAEKLFF
TRBJ1-4 TRBV27 CASSRAPNEKLFF
TRBJ2-7 TRBV7-2 CASSLSGERSYEQYF
TRBJ1-2 TRBV29-1 CSGVGQGLWGYTF
TRBJ1-1 TRBV30 CAWSVGIGDAEAFF
TRBJ1-2 TRBV28 CASSLQGARGYTF
TRBJ1-2 TRBV19 CASTALEGYGYTF
TRBJ1-1 TRBV7-2 CASSPRRETRAEAFF
TRBJ1-3 TRBV5-1 CASSLALAGLGNTIYF
TRBJ2-3 TRBV5-1 CASSRTGLAGTDTQYF
TRBJ1-5 TRBV10-3 CAISPSNQPQHF
TRBJ2-7 TRBV6-6 CASSYTSGSGGGEQYF
TRBJ1-1 TRBV11-2 CASSLRLNTEAFF